These T cell receptor beta chains were read from a single sample in a study of T cells in AML relapse after transplant. TCRdb processed the PCR reads anew with MiXCR; each CDR3 protein has one entry. The repertoire consists of around 1,500 distinct CDR3 sequences, with roughly 6.6% occurring once and the leading ten covering over 45%. Source: bone marrow, either the whole sample or a sorted T cell fraction (not recorded which), taken in complete remission. These receptors were taken from a human donor who had a stem cell transplant for acute myeloid leukemia. Some T cells may have originated in the graft donor. CDR3s include the opening cysteine and the closing phenylalanine or tryptophan. D genes are given only for firm matches. A clone size is listed for some rows: how often the clone was seen (once, few, many), or a class if it is expanded.

d_gene | abundance | j_gene | v_gene | CDR3nt | CDR3aa
- | medium-sized | TRBJ2-7 | TRBV10-3 | TGTGCCATCAGTGAAAGGGGGCGGGATTCCGGCGAGCAGTACTTC | CAISERGRDSGEQYF
TRBD2 | - | TRBJ2-5 | TRBV4-3 | TGCGCCAGCAGCTTCTCTAGCGGGAGAGAGACCCAGTACTTC | CASSFSSGRETQYF
- | medium-sized | TRBJ2-6 | TRBV27 | TGTGCCAGCAGACAATTATCTGGGGCCAACGTCCTGACTTTC | CASRQLSGANVLTF
- | - | TRBJ2-7 | TRBV7-9 | TGTGCCAGCAGCCGCTATGGGAGAGTGACCTACGAGCAGTACTTC | CASSRYGRVTYEQYF
- | medium-sized | TRBJ2-1 | TRBV7-2 | TGTGCCAGCGGGGATAGGGCCAATGAGCAGTTCTTC | CASGDRANEQFF
- | - | TRBJ2-5 | TRBV7-2 | TGTGCCAGCAGCTTAGCTGGAACCCCGAGGGAAGAGACCCAGTACTTC | CASSLAGTPREETQYF
TRBD1 | medium-sized | TRBJ1-2 | TRBV18 | TGTGCCAGCTCACCCTGGGACAGGGGGAACTATGGCTACACCTTC | CASSPWDRGNYGYTF
- | medium-sized | TRBJ1-2 | TRBV20-1 | TGCAGTGCTAGAGACGGAGGGAGTGACTATGGCTACACCTTC | CSARDGGSDYGYTF
- | medium-sized | TRBJ2-7 | TRBV4-1 | TGCGCCAGCAGCCAAGTGGATCGATACGAGCAGTACTTC | CASSQVDRYEQYF
TRBD1 | - | TRBJ1-2 | TRBV6-5 | TGTGCCAGCAGTCCGACAGGGGGCAACTATGGCTACACCTTC | CASSPTGGNYGYTF
TRBD2 | many | TRBJ2-3 | TRBV2 | TGTGCCAGCAGTGATCCCGGGACTAGCGGGTGGATCACAGATACGCAGTATTTT | CASSDPGTSGWITDTQYF
- | medium-sized | TRBJ2-7 | TRBV6-2/TRBV6-3 | TGTGCCAGCAGTTACTCGCTCAGCCGCTACGAGCAGTACTTC | CASSYSLSRYEQYF
- | medium-sized | TRBJ2-7 | TRBV20-1 | TGCAGTGCTCCGATCCGCGTTGGCGAGCAGTACTTC | CSAPIRVGEQYF
TRBD2 | few | TRBJ2-1 | TRBV11-2 | TGTGCCAGCAGCTTATCCCCTAGCGGGAGGACCAACAATGAGCAGTTCTTC | CASSLSPSGRTNNEQFF
TRBD1 | medium-sized | TRBJ2-5 | TRBV18 | TGTGCCAGCTCACCAGTGCGACAGGGGTTAGAGACCCAGTACTTC | CASSPVRQGLETQYF
- | medium-sized | TRBJ1-6 | TRBV20-1 | TGCAGTGCTAGAGATAGCGAGACGGTTTCACCCCTCCACTTT | CSARDSETVSPLHF
- | medium-sized | TRBJ1-1 | TRBV6-5 | TGTGCCAGCAGTTACTCGGGCAGGGGGAACACTGAAGCTTTCTTT | CASSYSGRGNTEAFF
- | medium-sized | TRBJ2-2 | TRBV6-1 | TGTGCCAGCAAGATGGAGTCCGTGACCGGGGAGCTGTTTTTT | CASKMESVTGELFF
TRBD2 | medium-sized | TRBJ2-5 | TRBV20-1 | TGCAGTGCTCCAAGTAAACCGGGACTAGCGGGAGTAAGGACCCAGTACTTC | CSAPSKPGLAGVRTQYF
- | few | TRBJ2-1 | TRBV28 | TGTGCCAGCGATATGCAAGGGAGCGGTGGAGGTAATGAGCAGTTCTTC | CASDMQGSGGGNEQFF
- | medium-sized | TRBJ2-6 | TRBV27 | TGTGCCAGCAGTTTATGGGGGACCGGGGCCAACGTCCTGACTTTC | CASSLWGTGANVLTF
TRBD1 | medium-sized | TRBJ2-7 | TRBV14 | TGTGCCAGCAGCATCGGACAGGGTTCCTACGAGCAGTACTTC | CASSIGQGSYEQYF
- | medium-sized | TRBJ1-2 | TRBV25-1 | TGTGCCAGCAGTGAATATACCGGGGGAGCAAGTGGCTACACCTTC | CASSEYTGGASGYTF
- | medium-sized | TRBJ2-5 | TRBV4-1 | TGCGCCAGCAGCCGACGGACAAACTACCAAGAGACCCAGTACTTC | CASSRRTNYQETQYF
TRBD2 | medium-sized | TRBJ2-5 | TRBV20-1 | TGCAGTGCCGGAAAGGGCCGGACTAGCGGGGCAATGGGGACCCAGTACTTC | CSAGKGRTSGAMGTQYF
- | many | TRBJ2-5 | TRBV11-3 | TGTGCCAGCAGCTTACCGCAGGAGACCCAGTACTTC | CASSLPQETQYF
- | medium-sized | TRBJ2-3 | TRBV4-1 | TGCGCCAGCAGCCAAGATCCAAGCGGGTTCGGCACAGATACGCAGTATTTT | CASSQDPSGFGTDTQYF
- | - | TRBJ2-7 | TRBV4-2 | TGTGTCAGCAGCCAAGCCTTCCCCGGAGTTTCCTACGAGCAGTACTTC | CVSSQAFPGVSYEQYF
- | medium-sized | TRBJ2-5 | TRBV6-5 | TGTGCCAGCAGTTACGGGGAACACGGAGGGGAAGAGACCCAGTACTTC | CASSYGEHGGEETQYF
TRBD1 | medium-sized | TRBJ1-4 | TRBV20-1 | TGCAGTGCTAGAGATCCGAGTCGACAGGGGGCGGCCACTAATGAAAAACTGTTTTTT | CSARDPSRQGAATNEKLFF
- | medium-sized | TRBJ2-7 | TRBV12-2 | TGTGCAAGTCGCCGAAGACTAGCGGGAGGGTACGAGCAGTACTTC | CASRRRLAGGYEQYF
TRBD2 | - | TRBJ2-2 | TRBV20-1 | TGCAGTGCTAAAGGGACTAGCGGGAACACCGGGGAGCTGTTTTTT | CSAKGTSGNTGELFF
- | many | TRBJ2-7 | TRBV6-2/TRBV6-3 | TGTGCCAGCAGTTGGGGCGTCAAGCAGTACTTC | CASSWGVKQYF
- | medium-sized | TRBJ2-7 | TRBV12-3/TRBV12-4 | TGTGCCAGCAGTTTAGGGAGCGTGCTCGAGCAGTACTTC | CASSLGSVLEQYF
- | large | TRBJ2-2 | TRBV4-3 | TGCGCCAGCAGCCAATTTGACGGGGAGCTGTTTTTT | CASSQFDGELFF
- | large | TRBJ1-1 | TRBV27 | TGTGCCAGCAGAGGGGCCTTTGAAGCTTTCTTT | CASRGAFEAFF
- | large | TRBJ1-2 | TRBV9 | TGTGCCAGCAGACAACGGGGGGTCCCCTATGGCTACACCTTC | CASRQRGVPYGYTF
- | medium-sized | TRBJ1-5 | TRBV27 | TGTGCCAGCAGTCCCCTTAGACAGGAATGGCATCAGCCCCAGCATTTT | CASSPLRQEWHQPQHF
TRBD1 | medium-sized | TRBJ1-6 | TRBV27 | TGTGCCAGCAGTTATCTTGGACAGGGGGATAATTCACCCCTCCACTTT | CASSYLGQGDNSPLHF
TRBD2 | few | TRBJ2-7 | TRBV19 | TGTGCCAGTAGTATGGGAGGGCTGCGAGAGCAGTACTTC | CASSMGGLREQYF
TRBD1 | - | TRBJ2-5 | TRBV7-8 | TGTGCCAGCAGCTTAGCGACAGGGGAAGAGACCCAGTACTTC | CASSLATGEETQYF
TRBD1 | medium-sized | TRBJ2-2 | TRBV24-1 | TGTGCCACCAGTGACCCCCGGGACAGGGGAACCGGGGAGCTGTTTTTT | CATSDPRDRGTGELFF